The sequence of this TCR beta chain was determined in a study of blood T cell repertoires in COVID-19. Across the study: Spain, Italy and the United States supplied samples that represented acute and convalescent COVID-19.

Enrollees, about 18 to 89 years old, lived in about two dozen US areas. Assignments of participants to cohorts depended upon their own reported clinical history. Produced via immunoSEQ multiplex PCR; TCRdb's table is partial and in-frame only. The sample has 400,000 or so clones, 70% to 90% seen once; the top ten hold approximately 1.9%. CDR3 length equals 12 residues. Trimming stripped 5 bases from V and 3 bases from J, with 8 bases between. From germline, CDR1 is SGHAT and CDR2 FQNNGV. The chain uses TRBV11-2 and TRBJ2-7; D possibly corresponds to TRBD1 (6 bases). The sequenced sample consisted of PBMCs or T cells enriched from blood (not recorded which). The receptor was derived from a man aged 35 to 55 in a cohort exposed to, infected with or recovered from COVID-19 (not recorded which). CDR3 residues: CASSLQGYEQYF. In DNA form, the CDR3 reads TGTGCCAGCAGCCTACAGGGCTACGAGCAGTACTTC.